The sequence of this T cell receptor (beta chain) was determined in a study of vaccination and CD4 T cells after COVID-19. Whole-study context: Recovered patients in the cohort numbered six men and four women, two of them Hispanic.

With the Oncomine TCR Beta short-read assay, DNA from cultured CD4+ T cells was sequenced. TCRdb itself ran the PCR reads through MiXCR, one entry per CDR3 protein. The sample lists 15,000 or so distinct CDR3 sequences, approximately 51% seen once, with roughly 26% in the top ten. The treatment is: approximately 9-day PBMC culture with coronavirus spike peptide pools or control peptides (ViraFEST assay). ViraFEST used peptide pools to expand antigen-specific T cells and subsequently sequenced their TCRs. Trimming pared 0 bases from V and 2 bases from J, leaving 12 bases between. The CDR3 runs to 17 residues. In germline, CDR1 is SGHDT, CDR2 YYEEEE. Worth noting for this clonotype: The target antigen is unknown.

The sample in question was cultured CD4+ T cells from blood, obtained after SARS-CoV-2 vaccination. V usage is TRBV5-6 and J usage is TRBJ1-6; TRBD1 might be the D (5 bases). The receptor comes from a human donor with COVID-19. This CDR3 is CASSLGGTAAYNSPLHF. The CDR3 nucleotides read TGTGCCAGCAGCTTGGGTGGGACCGCCGCCTATAATTCACCCCTCCACTTT.